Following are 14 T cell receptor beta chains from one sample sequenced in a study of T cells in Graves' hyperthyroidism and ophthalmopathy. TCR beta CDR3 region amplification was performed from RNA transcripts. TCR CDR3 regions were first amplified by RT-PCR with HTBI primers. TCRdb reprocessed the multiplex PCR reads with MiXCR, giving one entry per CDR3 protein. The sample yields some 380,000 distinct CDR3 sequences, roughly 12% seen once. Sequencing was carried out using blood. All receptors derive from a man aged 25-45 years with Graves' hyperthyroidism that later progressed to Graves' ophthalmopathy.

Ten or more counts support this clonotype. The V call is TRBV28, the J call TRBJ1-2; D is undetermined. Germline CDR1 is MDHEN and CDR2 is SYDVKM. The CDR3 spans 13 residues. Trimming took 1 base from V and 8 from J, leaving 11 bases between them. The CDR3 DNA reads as TGTGCCAGCAGTTTATATCCTCGGTACGGCTACACCTTC. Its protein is CASSLYPRYGYTF.

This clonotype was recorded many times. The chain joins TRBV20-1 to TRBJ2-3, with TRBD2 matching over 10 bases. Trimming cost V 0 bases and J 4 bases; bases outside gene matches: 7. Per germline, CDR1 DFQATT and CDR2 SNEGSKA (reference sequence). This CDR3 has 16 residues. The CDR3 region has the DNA TGCAGTGCTAGAGATCCCAGCGGGGGGGCCGCAGATACGCAGTATTTT. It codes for CSARDPSGGAADTQYF.

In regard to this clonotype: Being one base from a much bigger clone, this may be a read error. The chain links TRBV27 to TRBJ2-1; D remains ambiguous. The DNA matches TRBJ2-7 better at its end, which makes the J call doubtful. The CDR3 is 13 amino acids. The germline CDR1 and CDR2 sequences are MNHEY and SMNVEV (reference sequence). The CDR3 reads CASSFSAYNEQYF. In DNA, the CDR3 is TGTGCCAGCAGTTTTAGTGCATACAATGAGCAGTACTTC.

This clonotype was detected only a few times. In DNA, the CDR3 is TGTGCCACAACAACGGGCAATCAGCCCCAGCATTTT. It yields the protein CATTTGNQPQHF. V is TRBV27 and J is TRBJ1-5, with unresolved D. The V and J ends lost 10 bases and 2 bases respectively, with 9 bases between them. The CDR3 extends over 12 amino acids. CDR1 and CDR2 (germline): MNHEY, SMNVEV (reference sequence).

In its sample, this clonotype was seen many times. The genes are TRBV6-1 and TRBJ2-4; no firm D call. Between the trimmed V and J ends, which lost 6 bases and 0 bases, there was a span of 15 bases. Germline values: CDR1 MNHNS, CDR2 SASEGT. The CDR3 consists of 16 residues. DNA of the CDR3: TGTGCCAGCAGCCCCCACAGTCCTCTAGCCAAAAACATTCAGTACTTC. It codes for CASSPHSPLAKNIQYF.

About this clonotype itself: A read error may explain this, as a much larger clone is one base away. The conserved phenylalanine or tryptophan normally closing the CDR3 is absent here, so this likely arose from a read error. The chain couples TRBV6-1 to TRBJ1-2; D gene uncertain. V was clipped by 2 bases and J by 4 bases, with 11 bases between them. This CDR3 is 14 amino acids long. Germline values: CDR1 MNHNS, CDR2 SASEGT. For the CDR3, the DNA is TGTGCCAGCAGTGAATCCGAGTATGGCTATGGCTACACCATC. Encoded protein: CASSESEYGYGYTI.

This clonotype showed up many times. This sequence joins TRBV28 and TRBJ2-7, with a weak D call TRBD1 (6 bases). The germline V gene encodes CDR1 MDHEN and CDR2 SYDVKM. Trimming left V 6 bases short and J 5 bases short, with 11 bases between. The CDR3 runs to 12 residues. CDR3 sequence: CASRMDRNEQYF. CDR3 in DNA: TGTGCCAGCAGGATGGACAGAAACGAGCAGTACTTC.

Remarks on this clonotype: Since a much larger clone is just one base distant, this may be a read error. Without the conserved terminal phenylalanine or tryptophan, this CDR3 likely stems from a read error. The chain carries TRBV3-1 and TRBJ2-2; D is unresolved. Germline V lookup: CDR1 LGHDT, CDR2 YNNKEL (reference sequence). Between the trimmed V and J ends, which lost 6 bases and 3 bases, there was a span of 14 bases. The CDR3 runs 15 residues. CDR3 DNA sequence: TGTGCCAGCAGGCCTGACGGGCACCACACCGGGGAGCTGTTTCTT. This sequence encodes CASRPDGHHTGELFL.

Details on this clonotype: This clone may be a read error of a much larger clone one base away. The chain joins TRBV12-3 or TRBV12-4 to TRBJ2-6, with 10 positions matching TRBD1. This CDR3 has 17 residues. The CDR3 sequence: CASSLWTGGWMADVLTF. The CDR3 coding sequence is TGTGCCAGCAGCCTGTGGACAGGGGGATGGATGGCCGACGTCCTGACTTTC.

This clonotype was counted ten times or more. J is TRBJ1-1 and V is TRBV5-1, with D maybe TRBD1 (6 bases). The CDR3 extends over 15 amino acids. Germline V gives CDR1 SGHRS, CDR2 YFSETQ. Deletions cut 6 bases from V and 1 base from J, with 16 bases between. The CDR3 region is CASTPTQGPNTEAFF. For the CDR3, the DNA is TGCGCCAGCACCCCGACCCAGGGGCCGAACACTGAAGCTTTCTTT.

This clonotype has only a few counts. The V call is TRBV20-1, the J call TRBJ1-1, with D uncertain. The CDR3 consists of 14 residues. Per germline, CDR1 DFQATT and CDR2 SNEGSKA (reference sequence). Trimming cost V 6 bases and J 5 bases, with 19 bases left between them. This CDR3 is CSAEGLQDGTEAFF. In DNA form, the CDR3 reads TGCAGTGCCGAGGGCCTCCAGGATGGGACTGAAGCTTTCTTT.

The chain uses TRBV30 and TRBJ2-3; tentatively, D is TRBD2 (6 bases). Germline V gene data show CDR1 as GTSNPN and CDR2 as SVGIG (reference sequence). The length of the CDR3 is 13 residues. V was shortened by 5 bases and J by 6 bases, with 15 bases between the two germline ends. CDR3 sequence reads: CAWGGGGWDTQYF. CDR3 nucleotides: TGTGCCTGGGGCGGTGGGGGGTGGGATACGCAGTATTTT.

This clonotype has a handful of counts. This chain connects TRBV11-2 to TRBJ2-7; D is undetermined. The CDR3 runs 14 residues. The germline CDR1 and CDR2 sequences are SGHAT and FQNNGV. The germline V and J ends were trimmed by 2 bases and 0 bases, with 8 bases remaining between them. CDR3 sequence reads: CASSLLADSYEQYF. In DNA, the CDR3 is TGTGCCAGCAGCTTATTGGCGGACTCCTACGAGCAGTACTTC.

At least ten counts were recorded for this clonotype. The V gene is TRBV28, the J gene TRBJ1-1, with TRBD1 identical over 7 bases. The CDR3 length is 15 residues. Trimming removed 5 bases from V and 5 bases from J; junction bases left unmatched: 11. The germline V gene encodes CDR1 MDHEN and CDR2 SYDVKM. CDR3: CASSPPDRARTEAFF. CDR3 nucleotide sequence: TGTGCCAGCAGTCCCCCTGACAGGGCGAGAACTGAAGCTTTCTTT.